This T cell receptor beta chain was retrieved from a study of vaccination effects on CD4 cells after COVID-19. Study summary: Each participant was given two doses of one vaccine (BNT162b2 or mRNA-1273).

Study observations and caveats: Cross-reactivity toward common cold coronaviruses was confined to only 1 of 255 vaccine-induced clones in healthy vaccinees.

The germline CDR1 and CDR2 sequences are LGHNA and YNFKEQ. Unmatched junction bases numbered 10, after V lost 5 bases and J lost 4 bases. This CDR3 has 18 amino acids. The method was immunoSEQ multiplex PCR; TCRdb's version includes in-frame clones alone and lacks a portion of them. The sample records around 40,000 clones, about 65% being singletons. Following 10 days of culture, CD4+ T cells were isolated. The study found no prior SARS-CoV-2 infection in the vaccine recipients, who tested negative for nucleocapsid antibodies. Notes on this clone: Its antigen is not known.

Source: CD4+ T cells from PBMCs cultured without peptide, taken before COVID-19 vaccination. The chain carries TRBV4-2 and TRBJ2-2, with 13 positions matching TRBD2. The clonotype comes from a human donor who received a COVID-19 vaccine. CDR3 loop: CASSSTSGGALGTGELFF. DNA for the CDR3: TGTGCCAGCAGCTCCACTAGCGGGGGGGCTCTGGGCACCGGGGAGCTGTTTTTT.